Below are 14 T cell receptor beta chains sequenced from a single sample in a study of identical twins. TCRdb independently ran MiXCR on the 5' RACE reads; one entry per CDR3 protein. The sample consists of around 530,000 distinct CDR3 sequences, roughly 15% of them appearing once. These data are also associated with another study on yellow fever vaccine responses in identical twins.

The specimen sequenced was CD4+ T cells sorted from blood. The source is a woman aged 18-35 years in good health.

This clonotype has more than one count but fewer than ten. The chain recombines TRBV10-3 with TRBJ1-1, with 7 bases that match TRBD1. Per the germline V gene, CDR1 is ENHRY and CDR2 is SYGVKD. The CDR3 has 15 amino acids. V was pared by 11 bases and J by 0 bases, with 12 bases of the junction left unmatched. CDR3 amino acids: CASGGTETLNTEAFF. In nucleotides, the CDR3 is TGTGCCTCTGGCGGGACAGAGACTCTGAACACTGAAGCTTTCTTT.

This clonotype was picked up a small number of times. V usage is TRBV5-1 and J usage is TRBJ2-3; the D gene is possibly TRBD1 (5 bases). Germline CDR1 and CDR2: SGHRS and YFSETQ. The CDR3 runs 14 residues. V gave up 2 bases and J gave up 0 bases, with 7 bases separating them. The CDR3 DNA is TGCGCCAGCAGCTTCGACAGCAGCACAGATACGCAGTATTTT. It is translated as CASSFDSSTDTQYF.

In this sample, this clonotype turned up many times. The V gene is TRBV12-3 or TRBV12-4, the J gene TRBJ2-2; D may match TRBD1 or TRBD2 (5 bases each). The CDR3 is made up of 12 amino acids. The V end lost 6 bases, the J end lost 6 bases, and 8 bases lay between the germline ends. CDR3 coding DNA: TGTGCCAGCAGGCAGGGACCCGGGGAGCTGTTTTTT. Translated: CASRQGPGELFF.

There are a few counts of this clonotype. The J gene is TRBJ1-5, the V gene TRBV20-1; tentative D call: TRBD1 (6 bases). This CDR3 spans 15 amino acids. V dropped 6 bases and J dropped 4 bases, with 19 bases sitting between them. Per the germline V gene, CDR1 is DFQATT and CDR2 is SNEGSKA (reference sequence). The CDR3 spells CSAGGRQSPNQPQHF. The CDR3 bases are TGCAGTGCCGGGGGGCGCCAAAGCCCGAATCAGCCCCAGCATTTT.

The CDR3 loop reads CASSQVRLGNEQFF. DNA of the CDR3: TGTGCCAGCAGCCAGGTCCGGCTTGGCAATGAGCAGTTCTTC. The chain has TRBV14 and TRBJ2-1; D is unclear. The V end lost 3 bases, the J end lost 6 bases, and 12 bases lay between the germline ends. Germline V CDR1 and CDR2: SGHDN, FVKESK. CDR3 length: 14 amino acids. Looking up the rest from reference TRBV14 and TRBJ2-1 gives the full variable domain: EAGVTQFPSHSVIEKGQTVTLRCDPISGHDNLYWYRRVMGKEIKFLLHFVKESKQDESGMPNNRFLAERTGGTYSTLKVQPAELEDSGVYFCASSQVRLGNEQFFGPGTRLTVL.

V usage is TRBV5-1 and J usage is TRBJ2-3, with 9 bases lining up with TRBD1. The germline gives CDR1 SGHRS, CDR2 YFSETQ. The CDR3 covers 15 residues. Trimming removed 4 bases from V and 4 bases from J; junction bases left unmatched: 7. CDR3 residues: CASSPGTGMSDTQYF. The CDR3 bases are TGCGCCAGCAGCCCCGGGACAGGGATGTCAGATACGCAGTATTTT.

This clonotype has just a few counts. This chain connects TRBV9 to TRBJ2-1; D is ambiguous. This CDR3 contains 16 residues. The V gene's germline CDR1 is SGDLS and CDR2 YYNGEE. V was clipped by 0 bases and J by 1 base, with 11 bases between them. CDR3 nucleotides: TGTGCCAGCAGCGTAGTCTCGAACCCATCCTACAATGAGCAGTTCTTC. Protein: CASSVVSNPSYNEQFF.

This clonotype was seen a handful of times. The chain uses TRBV20-1 and TRBJ2-7, with TRBD2 as a possible D gene (7 bases). V was trimmed by 4 bases and J by 4 bases, leaving 17 bases between them. CDR3 size: 14 residues. CDR1 DFQATT and CDR2 SNEGSKA come from the germline V gene (reference sequence). CDR3 residues: CSATRGAAAYEQYV. The CDR3 nucleotides are TGCAGTGCTACCCGGGGGGCAGCTGCTTACGAGCAGTACGTC.

This clonotype occurred a few times. This chain uses TRBV4-1 with TRBJ1-4, with no clear D. There are 15 residues in the CDR3. V lost 0 bases and J lost 8, with 13 bases in between. The germline gives CDR1 MGHRA, CDR2 YSYEKL. The CDR3 loop reads CASSQELSEREKLFF. The CDR3 nucleotides read TGCGCCAGCAGCCAAGAACTGTCCGAGAGGGAAAAACTGTTTTTT.

The chain links TRBV11-2 to TRBJ2-1; 7 positions match TRBD2. Germline CDR1 reads SGHAT; CDR2 reads FQNNGV. Trimming removed 1 base from V and 4 bases from J; junction bases left unmatched: 7. The CDR3 loop spans 16 amino acids. The CDR3 nucleotides are TGTGCCAGCAGCTTAGGGGGGGGAGGGCAGTACAATGAGCAGTTCTTC. It is translated as CASSLGGGGQYNEQFF. Filled out from reference TRBV11-2 and TRBJ2-1, the complete variable domain reads EAGVAQSPRYKIIEKRQSVAFWCNPISGHATLYWYQQILGQGPKLLIQFQNNGVVDDSQLPKDRFSAERLKGVDSTLKIQPAKLEDSAVYLCASSLGGGGQYNEQFFGPGTRLTVL.

In this sample, this clonotype turned up a few times. The J gene is TRBJ1-2, the V gene TRBV20-1; a possible D gene is TRBD1 (6 bases). This CDR3 contains 11 residues. Per germline, CDR1 DFQATT and CDR2 SNEGSKA (reference sequence). Trimming pared 5 bases from V and 7 bases from J, leaving 11 bases between. CDR3 nucleotides: TGCAGTGCTGGGGGCCCAGGTGGCTACACCTTC. It codes for CSAGGPGGYTF.

This clonotype was seen ten or more times. The gene calls are TRBV12-3 or TRBV12-4 and TRBJ2-1, with a weak D call TRBD2 (6 bases). V lost 3 bases to trimming and J lost 0 bases, with 12 bases between them. This CDR3 is built from 16 residues. CDR3 coding DNA: TGTGCCAGCAGTTTTGGGGGAGGAAGCTCCTACAATGAGCAGTTCTTC. It is translated as CASSFGGGSSYNEQFF.

In this sample, this clonotype turned up a few times. CDR3 DNA: TGTGCCAGCAGTGTAGGAGTCCAAACCTACGAGCAGTACGTC. This gives the protein CASSVGVQTYEQYV. The chain carries TRBV6-1 and TRBJ2-7; D is unclear. The germline V and J ends were trimmed by 4 bases and 2 bases, with 12 bases remaining between them. The CDR3 sequence is 14 residues long. The germline CDR1 and CDR2 sequences are MNHNS and SASEGT.

The chain links TRBV3-1 to TRBJ2-1, with 11 bases fitting TRBD2. CDR3 length: 15 residues. Germline V gives CDR1 LGHDT, CDR2 YNNKEL (reference sequence). With 4 bases clipped from V and 6 bases from J, the junction kept 5 bases outside the gene matches. The CDR3 here is CASSRGTSGSNEQFF. The CDR3 coding sequence is TGTGCCAGCAGCCGGGGGACTAGCGGCAGCAATGAGCAGTTCTTC.